One T cell receptor beta chain is described in this entry. As yet, its antigen is unknown. TRB cDNA was prepared as libraries by UMI-labeled 5' RACE. TCRdb re-called the 5' RACE reads and shows each CDR3 protein once, DNA omitted. There are 70,000 to 100,000 distinct CDR3 sequences in the sample, with roughly 1.8% held by the top ten. A CD45RO-CCR7+CD27+CD95- phenotype identified naive CD8+ T cells. This record belongs to a study of CXCR3-negative and CXCR3-positive naive CD8 T cells. For the study at large: TRB reads totalled about 140 million, about 1.5 +/- 0.3 million per library. Study-level findings and limits: Similar TRBV-TRBJ usage characterized naive CXCR3-negative and CXCR3-positive cells; memory cells differed. Diversity was high in both naive subsets and much lower in memory cells.

Germline lookup yields CDR1 DFQATT and CDR2 SNEGSKA (reference sequence). This CDR3 has 14 amino acids. The sequence derives from a human donor in good health. Some clones in this sample may be carry-over from other donors' samples. The V call is TRBV20-1, the J call TRBJ1-5. The sequenced sample was naive CXCR3- CD8+ T cells from blood. Sample subset: CD45RO-CCR7+CD27+CD95- naive CD8+ T cells lacking CXCR3 (TNR3-). The CDR3: CSATDRYSNQPQHF.